This entry describes one T cell receptor beta chain. As yet, its antigen is unknown. This CDR3 spans 15 amino acids. The V segment lost 4 bases and the J segment 5 bases; nucleotides outside the gene matches: 7. The V gene's germline CDR1 is SGHTA and CDR2 FQGNSA. Amplification used 60 Vbeta primers and 13 Jbeta primers. Profiling relied on immunoSEQ multiplex PCR, and the TCRdb table lists in-frame clones only, not all of them. The sample yields roughly 140,000 clones, roughly four fifths seen once. Unrecorded immune exposure was likely among donors, who were nominally healthy when sampled. The data originate from a study of cytomegalovirus exposure and HLA in healthy donors. The study's findings and limits: Associated with HLA alleles at 0.05 false discovery rate in a later analysis were over 15,000 TCR beta sequences. It was confirmed in vitro that a few of the CMV-associated chains were specific for CMV antigens.

The chain joins TRBV7-2 to TRBJ2-7; 11 positions agree with TRBD1. The sequencing input was PBMCs. The clonotype comes from a middle-aged man in good health and CMV-seropositive. In DNA, the CDR3 is TGTGCCAGCAGCTCTACCGGGACAGGGGGGAACGAGCAGTACTTC. As protein: CASSSTGTGGNEQYF.